A selection of T cell receptor beta chains follows, all from one sample in a study of early T cells in non-severe SARS-CoV-2 infection. TCRdb processed the 5' RACE reads anew with MiXCR; each CDR3 protein has one entry. The table includes tens of thousands of distinct CDR3 sequences, 9.1% detected once. Sequencing was performed on whole blood. The receptors shown here come from an adult who was a healthcare worker with PCR-confirmed SARS-CoV-2 infection or an uninfected control (not recorded which). The CDR3 runs from the conserved cysteine through the conserved F or W. D genes are given only for firm matches. Clone size appears in some rows only: once, few, many, or a class for an expanded clone.

v_call,j_call,clone_size,d_call,cdr3_length,cdr3_nt,cdr3_aa
TRBV20-1,TRBJ2-3,many,TRBD2,14,TGCAGTGCTAGTTTCCTAGCGGTCACAGATACGCAGTATTTT,CSASFLAVTDTQYF
TRBV29-1,TRBJ2-1,-,TRBD1,11,TGCAGCGCGACAGGGATAAATGAGCAGTTCTTC,CSATGINEQFF
TRBV2,TRBJ2-3,many,-,16,TGTGCCAGCAGTGATGGCAGGGGATTGATCACAGATACGCAGTATTTT,CASSDGRGLITDTQYF
TRBV11-3,TRBJ2-1,many,-,15,TGTGCCAGCAGCGGGGCAGAGAGCTCCTACAATGAGCAGTTCTTC,CASSGAESSYNEQFF
TRBV6-5,TRBJ1-2,-,-,14,TGTGCCAGCAGGTCTACAGGGAGGAACTATGGCTACACCTTC,CASRSTGRNYGYTF
TRBV6-1,TRBJ1-5,many,TRBD1,13,TGTGCCAGCAGTGGTGACAGGGACCGTCCCCAGCATTTT,CASSGDRDRPQHF
TRBV19,TRBJ2-7,-,-,11,TGTGCCAGTCAGGGGGGATACGAGCAGTACTTC,CASQGGYEQYF
TRBV5-5,TRBJ2-1,many,-,15,TGTGCCAGCAGCCGGGGCGGGACCTCCTACAATGAGCAGTTCTTC,CASSRGGTSYNEQFF
TRBV20-1,TRBJ2-5,-,-,12,TGCAGTGCTGCCCAGGCGGAAGAGACCCAGTACTTC,CSAAQAEETQYF
TRBV5-1,TRBJ2-5,many,TRBD1,15,TGCGCCAGCAGCTTCGCGGGACAGGTCGAAGAGACCCAGTACTTC,CASSFAGQVEETQYF
TRBV3-1,TRBJ2-7,many,TRBD1,13,TGTGCCAGCAGCACGACAGGGGACTACGAGCAGTACTTC,CASSTTGDYEQYF
TRBV10-3,TRBJ1-3,many,-,11,TGTGCCATCAGTGAGGGGGACACCATATATTTT,CAISEGDTIYF
TRBV7-8,TRBJ1-2,many,-,15,TGTGCCAGCAGTTTCGACAGGACGTCCTCCTATGGCTACACCTTC,CASSFDRTSSYGYTF
TRBV7-2,TRBJ1-4,many,-,12,TGTGCCAGCAGCCGCCCCAATGAAAAACTGTTTTTT,CASSRPNEKLFF
TRBV6-5,TRBJ2-1,many,TRBD2,15,TGTGCCAGCAGTTCTGGACTAGCGGTATCCAATGAGCAGTTCTTC,CASSSGLAVSNEQFF
TRBV4-2,TRBJ2-3,many,TRBD2,17,TGTGCCAGCAGCCAAGAAGCCCATAGCGGGAGAGGAGATACGCAGTATTTT,CASSQEAHSGRGDTQYF
TRBV29-1,TRBJ2-3,-,TRBD2,14,TGCAGCGTTGTGGGACTAGGGTACACAGATACGCAGTATTTT,CSVVGLGYTDTQYF
TRBV13,TRBJ1-1,many,TRBD1,15,TGTGCCAGCAGCCGTCCCTGGGGACAGGGGGCTGAAGCTTTCTTT,CASSRPWGQGAEAFF
TRBV20-1,TRBJ1-3,many,TRBD1,13,TGCAGTGCCCGACAGGGGGCAGGAAACACCATATATTTT,CSARQGAGNTIYF
TRBV18,TRBJ1-4,many,TRBD1,18,TGTGCCAGCTCACCAACCGGGACAGGGCTCTCGGCTAATGAAAAACTGTTTTTT,CASSPTGTGLSANEKLFF
TRBV5-1,TRBJ2-7,many,-,14,TGCGCCAGCAGATATGACACCGGACCCTACGAGCAGTACTTC,CASRYDTGPYEQYF
TRBV27,TRBJ1-2,many,TRBD1,14,TGTGCCAGCAGTGGGGGGACAGCGGACTATGGCTACACCTTC,CASSGGTADYGYTF
TRBV3-1,TRBJ2-7,-,-,12,TGTGCCAGCAGCCAAGGGTCAGGCGATAGGTACTTC,CASSQGSGDRYF
TRBV6-5,TRBJ1-5,-,-,13,TGTGCCAGCAGCAGACAGGGCAATCAGCCCCAGCATTTT,CASSRQGNQPQHF
TRBV3-1,TRBJ1-3,-,-,18,TGTGCCAGCAGCCAAGAGGGCCTCGGACCAGGCCAGAGAAACACCATATATTTT,CASSQEGLGPGQRNTIYF
TRBV7-9,TRBJ1-3,-,-,15,TGTGCCAGCAGCTTATTACAGGGTGCTGGAAACACCATATATTTT,CASSLLQGAGNTIYF
TRBV13,TRBJ2-5,many,-,17,TGTGCCAGCAGCTTAGAGTCCGGGGGCGACCCCCAAGAGACCCAGTACTTC,CASSLESGGDPQETQYF
TRBV5-1,TRBJ2-3,few,TRBD2,17,TGCGCCAGCAGCTCCTTGACTAGCGGGGGGCAAGGAGATACGCAGTATTTT,CASSSLTSGGQGDTQYF
TRBV24-1,TRBJ2-7,-,-,13,TGTGCCACCAGATGGACCGTAGCCTACGAGCAGTACTTC,CATRWTVAYEQYF
TRBV29-1,TRBJ2-7,-,-,14,TGCAGCGTGGCCCCAGACACATTCTCCTACGAGCAGTACTTC,CSVAPDTFSYEQYF
TRBV7-3,TRBJ2-1,few,TRBD2,14,TGTGCCAGCAGCCTACTAGCGGACTACAATGAGCAGTTCTTC,CASSLLADYNEQFF
TRBV18,TRBJ2-3,-,-,14,TGTGCCAGCTCACCGGCAGGGACCACAGATGCGCAGTATTTT,CASSPAGTTDAQYF
TRBV20-1,TRBJ2-7,many,-,15,TGCAGTGCTAGAGACCGGGACCAACCATCCTACGAGCAGTACTTC,CSARDRDQPSYEQYF
TRBV5-4,TRBJ2-5,few,-,15,TGTGCCAGCAGCGTGACCGGGACCTTGGAGGAGACCCAGTACTTC,CASSVTGTLEETQYF
TRBV9,TRBJ2-2,-,-,13,TGTGCCAGCGGGAGGACGGGCACCGGGGAGCTGTTTTTT,CASGRTGTGELFF
TRBV20-1,TRBJ2-1,-,-,15,TGCAGTGCTAGAGACATGGGGAACTCCTACAATGAGCAGTTCTTC,CSARDMGNSYNEQFF
TRBV12-3/TRBV12-4,TRBJ2-1,few,-,16,TGTGCCAGCAGTTTACGGCAGGCGGGAATGTACAATGAGCAGTTCTTC,CASSLRQAGMYNEQFF
TRBV4-3,TRBJ1-2,many,-,15,TGCGCCAGCAGCCAAGGTAGTAGGGGAATCTATGGCTACACCTTC,CASSQGSRGIYGYTF
TRBV20-1,TRBJ1-3,many,TRBD1,15,TGCAGTGCACTCTCGGGACAGGGGGCTGGAAACACCATATATTTT,CSALSGQGAGNTIYF
TRBV2,TRBJ2-1,-,-,14,TGTGCCAGTCCCCGAGAGAGAGGGCGGAATGAGCAGTTCTTC,CASPRERGRNEQFF
TRBV5-1,TRBJ2-3,-,-,14,TGCGCCAGCAGGCCCGGGCCCTACACAGATACGCAGTATTTT,CASRPGPYTDTQYF
TRBV20-1,TRBJ2-1,many,TRBD2,17,TGCAGTGCCCCAGGACTAGCGGGGGGGGCCTCCTACAATGAGCAGTTCTTC,CSAPGLAGGASYNEQFF
TRBV7-2,TRBJ2-3,-,TRBD1,13,TGTGCCAGCAGTCAACAGGGGTGGGATACGCAGTATTTT,CASSQQGWDTQYF
TRBV3-1,TRBJ2-1,few,-,12,TGTGCCAGCAGGGGGGCTTCCAATGAGCAGTTCTTC,CASRGASNEQFF
TRBV24-1,TRBJ1-2,many,TRBD1,13,TGTGCCACCAGTGCCCGGGACAGGGTTGGCTACACCTTC,CATSARDRVGYTF
TRBV12-3/TRBV12-4,TRBJ1-5,many,-,15,TGTGCCAGCAGTTTTCCGGGACTGAGCAATCAGCCCCAGCATTTT,CASSFPGLSNQPQHF